This T cell receptor beta chain was sequenced during a study of blood T cell repertoires in COVID-19. Study summary: The cDNA or gDNA used as material had been derived from T cells, B-cell-depleted T cells, or PBMCs.

As processed by the authors: The assay estimated nucleated cells by amplifying reference gene primers. TCRdb's table, derived via immunoSEQ multiplex PCR, lists solely in-frame clones and lacks some. Clone size and the V and J calls come from that table; the DNA yielded D and trimming. Here the sample spans some 25,000 clones, around 94% being singletons. The TCR sequence derives from a woman between 45 and 65 years old with active COVID-19. Source material: peripheral blood.

The CDR3 DNA reads TGTGCCAGCAGTCCAGGGGGGTTCAATGAGCAGTTCTTC. It yields the protein CASSPGGFNEQFF. The chain uses TRBV5-6 and TRBJ2-1, with D perhaps TRBD1 (7 bases). Trimming left V 5 bases short and J 6 bases short, with 12 bases between. Germline values: CDR1 SGHDT, CDR2 YYEEEE. The CDR3 length is 13 residues.